This T cell receptor beta chain was documented in a study of blood T cell repertoires in COVID-19. Across the study: From the United States, Italy and Spain came samples of acute and convalescent COVID-19. T cells, B-cell-depleted T cells, or PBMCs provided the cDNA or gDNA that served as material.

J gave up 8 bases and V 3 bases, and 7 bases lay outside the gene matches. The germline gives CDR1 SGDLS, CDR2 YYNGEE. The CDR3 sequence is 14 residues long. Per the authors' pipeline: Amplification with reference gene primers provided the estimates of nucleated cell counts. The data were produced by immunoSEQ multiplex PCR, yet TCRdb's version contains in-frame clones alone and is incomplete. The V and J calls and clone size come from that table; D and trimming were worked out from the DNA. Here the sample spans roughly 300,000 clones, approximately 85% being singletons. The source material was peripheral blood. The TCR sequence derives from a human donor in a cohort sampled during active COVID-19. The rearrangement joins TRBV9 to TRBJ2-2; TRBD1 matches at 7 bases. CDR3 sequence reads: CASSGTPGQGELFF. CDR3 DNA sequence: TGTGCCAGCAGCGGGACACCGGGACAGGGGGAGCTGTTTTTT.